The 18 T cell receptor beta chains below were found in one sample sequenced in a study of shared clonotypes between healthy human individuals. The table came from immunoSEQ multiplex PCR; TCRdb's copy has only in-frame clones and leaves some out. The sample contains about 980,000 clones, over 75% of which appear only once. The source material was memory CD4+ T cells sorted from blood. Noted subset: CD45RA-negative fraction. Receptors originate from a man between 18 and 35 years old in good health.

This rearrangement joins TRBV5-8 to TRBJ2-7; D possibly matches TRBD1 or TRBD2 (5 bases each). This CDR3 contains 15 residues. V lost 5 bases and J 0 bases, leaving 15 bases between the germline ends. Germline CDR1 is SGHTS and CDR2 is YDEGEE. In nucleotides, the CDR3 is TGTGCCAGCAGAGTGTGGGACCGGTCCTCCTACGAGCAGTACTTC. Amino acids: CASRVWDRSSYEQYF.

V is TRBV11-2 and J is TRBJ2-5, with a weak D call TRBD1 (5 bases). Trimming pared 4 bases from V and 2 bases from J, leaving 14 bases between. This CDR3 has 15 residues. CDR1 is SGHAT and CDR2 is FQNNGV in the germline V gene. The CDR3 sequence is CASSSSQGQQETQYF. Here the CDR3 DNA reads TGTGCCAGCAGCTCTAGTCAGGGCCAGCAAGAGACCCAGTACTTC.

Regarding this clone: The identical CDR3 is also encoded by other nucleotide sequences in the sample. The chain joins TRBV7-2 to TRBJ1-4; D ambiguous. The CDR3 sequence is 13 residues long. Germline V gene sequence: CDR1 SGHTA, CDR2 FQGNSA. Between the trimmed V and J ends, which lost 1 base and 3 bases, there was a span of 3 bases. The CDR3 DNA reads as TGTGCCAGCAGCTTAGGACCTAATGAAAAACTGTTTTTT. Translating it yields CASSLGPNEKLFF. The full variable domain, rest sourced from reference TRBV7-2 and TRBJ1-4, is GAGVSQSPSNKVTEKGKDVELRCDPISGHTALYWYRQSLGQGLEFLIYFQGNSAPDKSGLPSDRFSAERTGGSVSTLTIQRTQQEDSAVYLCASSLGPNEKLFFGSGTQLSVL.

Concerning this clone: This same CDR3 is encoded by further DNA sequences in the sample. This rearrangement joins TRBV5-1 to TRBJ1-1, with 7 nucleotides matching TRBD1. This CDR3 contains 15 residues. V lost 0 bases and J lost 6; bases outside the gene matches: 8. Germline lookup yields CDR1 SGHRS and CDR2 YFSETQ. CDR3: CASSLAGGQGAEAFF. The CDR3 nucleotides read TGCGCCAGCAGCTTGGCGGGCGGGCAGGGGGCTGAAGCTTTCTTT.

This chain links TRBV5-5 with TRBJ2-6; TRBD1 agrees at 8 bases. The CDR3 runs 18 residues. J was trimmed by 0 bases and V by 3 bases; bases with no gene match: 8. In germline, CDR1 is SGHKS, CDR2 YYEKEE (reference sequence). DNA for the CDR3: TGTGCCAGCAGCTCGTGGCCAGGGGGCTTCTCTGGGGCCAACGTCCTGACTTTC. Translation gives CASSSWPGGFSGANVLTF.

V is TRBV9 and J is TRBJ1-3; 9 bases map to TRBD1. With V trimmed by 4 bases and J by 3 bases, 8 bases remained unmatched. Per the germline V gene, CDR1 is SGDLS and CDR2 is YYNGEE. The CDR3 is 16 amino acids. CDR3 nucleotide sequence: TGTGCCAGCAGCCCCCAGGGACAGGGCCTTGGAAACACCATATATTTT. Its protein is CASSPQGQGLGNTIYF.

This clone was picked up a small number of times. The gene calls are TRBV19 and TRBJ1-1; no definite D call. Germline V CDR1 and CDR2: LNHDA, SQIVND (reference sequence). Between the trimmed V and J ends, which lost 2 bases and 0 bases, there was a span of 16 bases. The CDR3 is made up of 17 amino acids. CDR3 bases: TGTGCCAGTAGTATAACCCAGCTCCAAGCAGTGAACACTGAAGCTTTCTTT. Translating it yields CASSITQLQAVNTEAFF.

This clone appeared once. The chain employs TRBV6-1 and TRBJ1-6; D gene uncertain. Germline CDR1 MNHNS, CDR2 SASEGT. The CDR3 contains 17 residues. V shed 0 bases and J shed 10 bases, with 19 bases lying between them. The CDR3 bases are TGTGCCAGCAGTGAAGCGCTCTACTCGGGCTTGGACTCACCCCTCCACTTT. Protein: CASSEALYSGLDSPLHF.

The chain couples TRBV7-9 to TRBJ1-5; D remains ambiguous. The CDR3 runs 15 residues. Germline lookup yields CDR1 SEHNR and CDR2 FQNEAQ (reference sequence). V was cut by 1 base and J by 1 base, with 8 bases left in between. CDR3 sequence reads: CASSLDGGSNQPQHF. CDR3 sequence (DNA): TGTGCCAGCAGCTTAGACGGAGGGAGCAATCAGCCCCAGCATTTT. Filled out from reference TRBV7-9 and TRBJ1-5, the complete variable domain reads DTGVSQNPRHKITKRGQNVTFRCDPISEHNRLYWYRQTLGQGPEFLTYFQNEAQLEKSRLLSDRFSAERPKGSFSTLEIQRTEQGDSAMYLCASSLDGGSNQPQHFGDGTRLSIL.

With regard to this clone: Just one base apart from a much larger clone, this may be a read error. The identical CDR3 is also encoded by other nucleotide sequences in the sample. Here the CDR3 DNA reads TGTGCCAGCAGCTTAGGTACCTACGAGCAGTACTTC. Protein product: CASSLGTYEQYF. The chain carries TRBV28 and TRBJ2-7; D is uncertain. This CDR3 comprises 12 residues. The germline V gene has CDR1 MDHEN and CDR2 SYDVKM. V was pared by 6 bases and J by 2 bases, with 8 bases between.

The chain's CDR3 is CASSWTGGDGSYEQYF. CDR3 nucleotide sequence: TGTGCCAGCAGCTGGACAGGGGGCGATGGGTCCTACGAGCAGTACTTC. The chain uses TRBV7-2 and TRBJ2-7; TRBD1 agrees at 11 bases. Germline loops: CDR1 SGHTA, CDR2 FQGNSA. V gave up 4 bases and J gave up 1 base; unmatched junction bases: 6. There are 16 residues in the CDR3.

This chain joins TRBV18 and TRBJ1-1; D gene unclear. Looked up from germline, CDR1 is KGHSH and CDR2 is LQKENI. This CDR3 comprises 16 residues. Trimming removed 4 bases at V and 4 bases at J, with 19 bases between. CDR3 residues: CASSLAGSLVITEAFF. DNA of the CDR3: TGTGCCAGCTCACTCGCGGGGAGTCTGGTAATCACTGAAGCTTTCTTT. The full variable domain, with the rest looked up from reference TRBV18 and TRBJ1-1, is NAGVMQNPRHLVRRRGQEARLRCSPMKGHSHVYWYRQLPEEGLKFMVYLQKENIIDESGMPKERFSAEFPKEGPSILRIQQVVRGDSAAYFCASSLAGSLVITEAFFGQGTRLTVV.

This chain joins TRBV5-1 and TRBJ1-1; D may be TRBD1 (6 bases). Germline lookup yields CDR1 SGHRS and CDR2 YFSETQ. V was trimmed by 4 bases and J by 4 bases, leaving 11 bases between them. The CDR3 consists of 13 residues. CDR3: CASSPGTSTEAFF. The CDR3, as DNA: TGCGCCAGCAGCCCCGGGACAAGCACTGAAGCTTTCTTT.

Regarding this clone: Other DNA sequences in the same sample also yield this CDR3. This CDR3 reads CASSLGGTDYGYTF. For the CDR3, the DNA is TGTGCCAGCAGTTTGGGAGGGACAGACTATGGCTACACCTTC. This chain connects TRBV28 to TRBJ1-2, with 7 bases fitting TRBD1. The CDR3 covers 14 residues. Germline V CDR1 and CDR2: MDHEN, SYDVKM. Germline trimming cut 3 bases from V and 3 bases from J; bases unmatched to any gene: 4.

The chain has TRBV6-5 and TRBJ1-4; unclear D gene. Trimming took 4 bases from V and 5 from J, leaving 14 bases between them. CDR1 MNHEY and CDR2 SVGAGI come from the germline V gene. The CDR3 runs 15 residues. The CDR3 region is CASSSTTQRNEKLFF. The CDR3, as DNA: TGTGCCAGCAGTTCCACAACCCAGAGGAATGAAAAACTGTTTTTT.

This clone was counted only a few times. This chain links TRBV28 with TRBJ1-6, with a weak D call TRBD1 (5 bases). From germline, CDR1 is MDHEN and CDR2 SYDVKM. The V end lost 7 bases, the J end lost 11 bases, and 21 bases lay between the germline ends. The CDR3 length is 15 residues. In nucleotides, the CDR3 is TGTGCCAGCACTACCGGGGGTCAGTCTAAAGCACCCCTCCACTTT. Residues: CASTTGGQSKAPLHF.

The J gene is TRBJ1-1, the V gene TRBV19; D gene unclear. The CDR3 contains 13 residues. Per germline, CDR1 LNHDA and CDR2 SQIVND (reference sequence). The germline V and J ends were trimmed by 5 bases and 1 base, with 8 bases remaining between them. DNA for the CDR3: TGTGCCAGTAGTGAGACGGGGAACACTGAAGCTTTCTTT. Protein: CASSETGNTEAFF.

The J gene is TRBJ1-3, the V gene TRBV19; unclear D gene. Germline V lookup: CDR1 LNHDA, CDR2 SQIVND (reference sequence). Trimming took 6 bases from V and 2 from J, leaving 11 bases between them. The CDR3 is 14 residues long. The CDR3 reads CASSLSGAGNTIYF. In DNA, the CDR3 is TGTGCCAGTAGCCTCAGCGGGGCTGGAAACACCATATATTTT.